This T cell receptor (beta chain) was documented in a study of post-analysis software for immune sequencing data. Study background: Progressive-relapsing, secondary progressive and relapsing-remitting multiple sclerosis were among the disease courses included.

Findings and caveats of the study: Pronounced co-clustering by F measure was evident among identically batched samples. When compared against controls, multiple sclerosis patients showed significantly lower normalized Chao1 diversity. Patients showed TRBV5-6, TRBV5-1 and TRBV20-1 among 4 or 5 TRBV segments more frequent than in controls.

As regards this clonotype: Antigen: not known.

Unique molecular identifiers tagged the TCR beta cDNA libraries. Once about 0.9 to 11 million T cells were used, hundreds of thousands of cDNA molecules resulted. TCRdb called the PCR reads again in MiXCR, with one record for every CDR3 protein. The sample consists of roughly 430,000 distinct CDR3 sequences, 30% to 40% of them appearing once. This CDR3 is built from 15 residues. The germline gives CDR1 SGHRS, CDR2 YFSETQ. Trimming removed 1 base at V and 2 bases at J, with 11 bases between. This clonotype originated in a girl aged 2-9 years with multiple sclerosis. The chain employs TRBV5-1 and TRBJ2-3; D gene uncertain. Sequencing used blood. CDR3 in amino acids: CASSLWAEDTDTQYF. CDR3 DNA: TGCGCCAGCAGCTTGTGGGCAGAAGACACAGATACGCAGTATTTT.